This is a list of T cell receptor beta chains from one sample in a study of regulatory T cells in long-lasting Graves disease. TCRdb re-analysed the multiplex PCR reads in MiXCR, keeping a single row per CDR3 protein. This repertoire shows 600,000 to 650,000 distinct CDR3 sequences, roughly 15% found once; its top ten account for roughly 18%. The same data also went into a second study, on T cells in Graves' hyperthyroidism and ophthalmopathy.

The material was peripheral blood mononuclear cells (PBMCs), obtained at new diagnosis, from a patient treated with antithyroid drugs. The origin of the receptors is a woman between 25 and 40 years old with Graves disease. Each CDR3 is given with its conserved first and last residue. Fields, in order: V gene, D gene, J gene, clone size, CDR3 DNA, CDR3 protein. D genes are given only for firm matches. Part of the rows lack a size; the others show once, few, many or a class for expanded clones.

TRBV11-1	NA	TRBJ1-1	many	TGTGCCAGCAGCTTAGCGGGTCGCGAAGCTGAAGCTTTCTTT	CASSLAGREAEAFF
TRBV7-9	NA	TRBJ1-5	many	TGTGCCAGCAGCTTGCAGGGGCCCCGGCCCCAGCATTTT	CASSLQGPRPQHF
TRBV6-5	NA	TRBJ1-1	NA	TGTGCCAGCAGTTTATCTCAGGGGCGAGGTATTGATGAAGCTTTCTTT	CASSLSQGRGIDEAFF
TRBV14	NA	TRBJ2-2	many	TGTGCCAGCAGCCAGAACCGAAGGCGCACCGGGGAGCTGTTTTTT	CASSQNRRRTGELFF
TRBV10-3	NA	TRBJ1-5	many	TGTGCCATAAGCTCGGGCGGCCCCAATCAGCCCCAGCATTTT	CAISSGGPNQPQHF
TRBV5-1	NA	TRBJ1-1	many	TGCGCCAGCCGCCCGACAGGGAACACTGAAGCTTTCTTT	CASRPTGNTEAFF
TRBV7-2	NA	TRBJ2-7	many	TGTGCCAGCAGCCCCTGGAGCAGCACCTACGAGCAGTACTTC	CASSPWSSTYEQYF
TRBV28	NA	TRBJ1-5	many	TGTGCCAGCAGTCCCGGGACTGCCCCACAGGCCCAGCATTTT	CASSPGTAPQAQHF
TRBV2	TRBD2	TRBJ2-1	many	TGTGCCAGCAATGGACTAGCGGGAGCTTTTGCCTACAATGAGCAGTTCTTC	CASNGLAGAFAYNEQFF
TRBV29-1	NA	TRBJ2-2	NA	TGCAGCGTTGACGGGGTAAACACCGGGGAGCTGTTTTTT	CSVDGVNTGELFF
TRBV29-1	NA	TRBJ2-2	NA	TGCAGCGTCCAAGACGGCCCCGGGGAGCTGTTTTTT	CSVQDGPGELFF